Listed here are 4 T cell receptor beta chains from one sample, sequenced in a study of shared clonotypes between healthy human individuals. The protocol was immunoSEQ multiplex PCR, while the TCRdb copy is restricted to in-frame clones and leaves out a portion. The data contain 2 million to 2.5 million clones, more than 80% of them singletons. Source material: naive CD4+ T cells from PBMCs. Subset given: CD45RA+ positively selected. The receptors originated from a man between 18 and 35 years old in good health. Some clones in this sample may be carry-over from other donors' samples.

CDR3 coding DNA: TGTGCCAGCAGCCCTCGTGGTGCCCTGGGCAAAAACATTCAGTACTTC. This sequence encodes CASSPRGALGKNIQYF. The chain combines TRBV2 with TRBJ2-4; D unclear. CDR1 SNHLY and CDR2 FYNNEI come from the germline V gene. Trimming stripped 6 bases from V and 3 bases from J, with 18 bases between. CDR3 length: 16 residues.

The chain employs TRBV7-2 and TRBJ1-1; D gene uncertain. CDR3 length equals 13 residues. Germline loops: CDR1 SGHTA, CDR2 FQGNSA. V lost 6 bases and J 3 bases, leaving 11 bases between the germline ends. CDR3 in DNA: TGTGCCAGCAGTCATCAGGAGGACACTGAAGCTTTCTTT. Its protein product is CASSHQEDTEAFF.

The chain employs TRBV12-5 and TRBJ2-3; D is possibly TRBD2 (5 bases). From germline, CDR1 is LGHNT and CDR2 FRNRAP. Trimming pared 8 bases from V and 6 bases from J, leaving 12 bases between. This CDR3 is built from 12 residues. The CDR3 DNA reads TGTGCTAGTAGCGGATGGTCGGATACGCAGTATTTT. Translating gives CASSGWSDTQYF.

The rearrangement joins TRBV2 to TRBJ1-2; tentatively, D is TRBD1 (5 bases). In germline, CDR1 is SNHLY, CDR2 FYNNEI. V shed 3 bases and J shed 6 bases, with 8 bases lying between them. This CDR3 region has 12 residues. As DNA, the CDR3 is TGTGCCAGCAGTGACAGGGCTCATGGCTACACCTTC. Its protein is CASSDRAHGYTF.